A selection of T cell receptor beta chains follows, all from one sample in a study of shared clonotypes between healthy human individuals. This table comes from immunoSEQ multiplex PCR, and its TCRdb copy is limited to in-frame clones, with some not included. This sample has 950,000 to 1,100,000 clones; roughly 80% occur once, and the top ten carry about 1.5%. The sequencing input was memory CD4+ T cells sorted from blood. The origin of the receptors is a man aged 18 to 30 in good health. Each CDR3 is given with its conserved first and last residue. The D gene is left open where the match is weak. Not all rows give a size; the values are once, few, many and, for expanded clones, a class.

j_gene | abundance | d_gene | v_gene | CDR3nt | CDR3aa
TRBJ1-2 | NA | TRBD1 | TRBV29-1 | TGCAGCGCTGGGGGACAGGGGGTCTACACCTTC | CSAGGQGVYTF
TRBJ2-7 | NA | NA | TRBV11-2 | TGTGCCAGCAGTCTCGCGGGCTTTTACGAGCAGTACTTC | CASSLAGFYEQYF
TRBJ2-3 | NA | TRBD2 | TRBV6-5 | TGTGCCAGCAGCCTGGGGGGAGGGGTCAATACGCAGTATTTT | CASSLGGGVNTQYF
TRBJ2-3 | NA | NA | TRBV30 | TGTGCCTGGAGTCGAATGTTGGAGGCAGATACGCAGTATTTT | CAWSRMLEADTQYF
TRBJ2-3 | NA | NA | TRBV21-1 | TGTGCCAGCAGCAATACTGCAGGGAGCACAGATACGCAGTATTTT | CASSNTAGSTDTQYF
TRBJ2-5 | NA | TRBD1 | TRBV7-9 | TGTGCCAGCAGCTTAGCGTCAGGGGGACAGACCCAGTACTTC | CASSLASGGQTQYF
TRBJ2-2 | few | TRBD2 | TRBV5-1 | TGCGCCAGCACCCCCGCGGCGGGGGGGCCCGGGGAGCTGTTTTTT | CASTPAAGGPGELFF
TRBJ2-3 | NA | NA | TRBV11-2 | TGTGCCAGCAGCCCTGGGGCAGCAACAGATACGCAGTATTTT | CASSPGAATDTQYF
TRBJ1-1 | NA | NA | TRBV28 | TGTGCCAGCAGTCCCCCCCGGAACACTGAAGCTTTCTTT | CASSPPRNTEAFF
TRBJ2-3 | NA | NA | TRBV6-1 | TGTGCCAGCAGTTTGGACTTTTCCTACACAGATACGCAGTATTTT | CASSLDFSYTDTQYF
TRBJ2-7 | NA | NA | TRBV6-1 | TGTGCCAGCAGTGAAAGCGGGCAAAGGGGGCAGTACTTC | CASSESGQRGQYF
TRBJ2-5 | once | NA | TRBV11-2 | TGTGCCAGCAGCTTAGGAGGGCGGGGGCGGCAAGAGACCCAGTACTTC | CASSLGGRGRQETQYF
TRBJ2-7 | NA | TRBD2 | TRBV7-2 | TGTGCCAGCAGCTTTCCCAAATCAACCGGGACTACGTTACCCGAGCAGTACTTC | CASSFPKSTGTTLPEQYF
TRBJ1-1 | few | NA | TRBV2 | TGTGCCAGTAAGGATAGGGGCTCGGCCACTGAAGCTTTCTTT | CASKDRGSATEAFF
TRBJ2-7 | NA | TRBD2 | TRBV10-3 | TGTGCCATCAGCGCCGGGACTAGCTCCTACGAGCAGTACTTC | CAISAGTSSYEQYF
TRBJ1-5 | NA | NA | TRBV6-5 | TGTGCCAGCAGGGACAGCCGCAATCAGCCCCAGCATTTT | CASRDSRNQPQHF